This entry describes one T cell receptor (beta chain). The TCRbeta library incorporated unique molecular identifiers. TCRdb reprocessed the PCR reads with MiXCR, giving one entry per CDR3 protein. This table holds over 400,000 distinct CDR3 sequences, approximately 12% found once. The data are from a study of T-cell reconstitution after alpha-beta-depleted transplantation in children. The CDR3 is 15 amino acids. The V gene's germline CDR1 is SGHRS and CDR2 YFSETQ. J lost 6 bases, V lost 2 bases, and 7 bases had no gene match. Material: PBMCs from the stem cell graft donor, obtained from the stem cell graft. The V and J genes are TRBV5-1 and TRBJ2-1, with 8 bases identical to TRBD2. This clonotype was obtained from a human donor who donated a stem cell graft to a child with combined immunodeficiency. CDR3 in amino acids: CASSFFASGSNEQFF. CDR3 DNA: TGCGCCAGCAGCTTCTTTGCTAGCGGGTCCAATGAGCAGTTCTTC.